A single sample is the source of the 6 T cell receptor beta chains below, sequenced in a study of blood T cell repertoires in COVID-19. Generated by immunoSEQ multiplex PCR, the TCRdb table keeps only in-frame clones and is missing some. The sample carries fewer than 200,000 clones, nearly 90% recorded once. The sequenced material came from peripheral blood. These receptors were collected from a man younger than 30 who had recovered from COVID-19.

The CDR3 spells CASSPSSGHSYEQYF. CDR3 DNA sequence: TGTGCCAGCAGTCCTTCTAGCGGGCACTCCTACGAGCAGTACTTC. The chain links TRBV3-1 (or the pseudogene TRBV3-2) to TRBJ2-7, with 8 positions matching TRBD2. This CDR3 has 15 amino acids. The V segment lost 6 bases and the J segment 0 bases; nucleotides outside the gene matches: 7. Germline V gene data show CDR1 as LGHDT and CDR2 as YNNKEL (reference sequence).

The chain is built from TRBV6-2 or TRBV6-3 and TRBJ2-2, with 7 bases identical to TRBD1. Germline CDR1 reads MNHEY; CDR2 reads SVGEGT. The CDR3 has 14 residues. V lost 6 bases and J lost 4; bases outside the gene matches: 5. The CDR3 DNA reads as TGTGCCAGCAGCGACAGGGTTTCCACCGGGGAGCTGTTTTTT. This sequence encodes CASSDRVSTGELFF.

This clone was detected only a few times. The chain combines TRBV28 with TRBJ2-3; D is uncertain. CDR3 size: 15 residues. The germline V gene encodes CDR1 MDHEN and CDR2 SYDVKM. The V end was cut by 4 bases, the J end by 6 bases, with 17 bases between. CDR3 residues: CASSSARILLDTQYF. The CDR3 nucleotides are TGTGCCAGCAGTTCGGCCAGGATTCTGTTGGATACGCAGTATTTT.

The V call is TRBV5-4, the J call TRBJ2-3; 7 nucleotides align to TRBD1. The germline V gene encodes CDR1 SGHNT and CDR2 YYREEE (reference sequence). This CDR3 region has 17 residues. Germline trimming cut 3 bases from V and 2 bases from J; bases unmatched to any gene: 12. DNA for the CDR3: TGTGCCAGCAGCTCAGGTACAGAGGACAGGTTCACAGATACGCAGTATTTT. Translating gives CASSSGTEDRFTDTQYF.

This chain links TRBV6-2 or TRBV6-3 with TRBJ2-7; D perhaps matches TRBD1 (6 bases). CDR1 and CDR2 (germline): MNHEY, SVGEGT. The germline V and J ends were trimmed by 4 bases and 9 bases, with 10 bases remaining between them. CDR3 length: 11 amino acids. The chain's CDR3 is CASSSQGTQYF. The CDR3 coding sequence is TGTGCCAGCAGTTCACAGGGAACGCAGTACTTC.

This clone was seen once. The chain couples TRBV5-1 to TRBJ1-1; TRBD1 aligns across 7 bases. Unmatched junction bases numbered 11, after V lost 7 bases and J lost 5 bases. This CDR3 comprises 14 residues. Looked up from germline, CDR1 is SGHRS and CDR2 is YFSETQ. This CDR3 is CASSPFGTATEAFF. The CDR3 DNA follows: TGCGCCAGCTCACCTTTCGGGACAGCGACTGAAGCTTTCTTT.